The 22 T cell receptor beta chains listed next were all sequenced from one sample in a study of blood T cell repertoires in COVID-19. Clones were sequenced by immunoSEQ multiplex PCR, and TCRdb holds only the in-frame ones, with some missing. The top ten clones hold about 16% of a sample with tens of thousands of clones, less than 85% of them seen once. Sequencing input: peripheral blood. The receptors come from a man older than 75 with active COVID-19.

The chain uses TRBV28 and TRBJ2-1, with 7 bases lining up with TRBD2. Per germline, CDR1 MDHEN and CDR2 SYDVKM. The CDR3 length is 14 residues. J gave up 4 bases and V 10 bases, and 10 bases lay outside the gene matches. In DNA form, the CDR3 reads TGTGCCATAGAAGGCGGCGGGGGTTACAATGAGCAGTTCTTC. Its translation is CAIEGGGGYNEQFF.

This chain joins TRBV4-1 and TRBJ1-2, with a tentative D call TRBD1 (6 bases). Germline loops: CDR1 MGHRA, CDR2 YSYEKL. CDR3 size: 16 residues. The germline V and J ends were trimmed by 0 bases and 8 bases, with 19 bases remaining between them. Here the CDR3 DNA reads TGCGCCAGCAGCCAAGAGGGAGCTGGGGTGACAGGAGGCTACACCTTC. Residues: CASSQEGAGVTGGYTF.

The V and J genes are TRBV7-3 and TRBJ2-2, with 9 bases lining up with TRBD1. The CDR3 has 15 amino acids. V was clipped by 4 bases and J by 4 bases; unmatched bases: 4. Germline V gives CDR1 SGHTA, CDR2 FQGTGA. CDR3 sequence (DNA): TGTGCCAGCAGCTCAAAGACAGGGGGCACCGGGGAGCTGTTTTTT. Protein sequence: CASSSKTGGTGELFF.

This clone was found a few times. The chain employs TRBV3-1 (or the pseudogene TRBV3-2) and TRBJ1-2; possible D gene TRBD1, 5 bases. Trimming left V 3 bases short and J 8 bases short, with 16 bases between. The CDR3 is made up of 14 amino acids. From germline, CDR1 is LGHDT and CDR2 YNNKEL (reference sequence). The CDR3 loop reads CASSHAGSLGGYTF. Here the CDR3 DNA reads TGTGCCAGCAGCCATGCAGGGTCGCTTGGAGGCTACACCTTC.

The rearrangement uses TRBV15 and TRBJ2-7, with a possible D match to TRBD1 (6 bases). The CDR3 consists of 17 residues. Trimming removed 0 bases at V and 2 bases at J, with 17 bases between. Germline V gives CDR1 LNHNV, CDR2 YYDKDF (reference sequence). In nucleotides, the CDR3 is TGTGCCACCAGCAGAGACCCCGGACAGAAAAAGACCTACGAGCAGTACTTC. It translates to CATSRDPGQKKTYEQYF. The complete variable domain, with remaining parts taken from reference TRBV15 and TRBJ2-7, reads DAMVIQNPRYQVTQFGKPVTLSCSQTLNHNVMYWYQQKSSQAPKLLFHYYDKDFNNEADTPDNFQSRRPNTSFCFLDIRSPGLGDTAMYLCATSRDPGQKKTYEQYFGPGTRLTVT.

J is TRBJ1-1 and V is TRBV6-5; possibly TRBD1 for D (6 bases). The CDR3 has 12 residues. Trimming took off 5 bases at V and 11 bases at J, with 15 bases between the two ends. Germline CDR1 reads MNHEY; CDR2 reads SVGAGI. CDR3 sequence reads: CASSRLTGSAFF. In nucleotides, the CDR3 is TGTGCCAGCAGTCGTCTAACAGGGAGTGCTTTCTTT.

This clone showed up just once. The rearrangement joins TRBV28 to TRBJ2-3; TRBD1 matches at 7 bases. This CDR3 spans 15 amino acids. CDR1 MDHEN and CDR2 SYDVKM come from the germline V gene. Trimming at V came to 4 bases and at J to 2 bases, leaving 6 bases not matched to a gene. The CDR3 spells CASSYKGAVTDTQYF. The CDR3 nucleotides read TGTGCCAGCAGTTATAAGGGGGCGGTCACAGATACGCAGTATTTT.

V usage is TRBV28 and J usage is TRBJ2-1; 9 bases line up with TRBD1. CDR1 MDHEN and CDR2 SYDVKM come from the germline V gene. The V and J ends lost 5 bases and 2 bases, in that order; junction bases with no gene match: 4. The CDR3 is 15 residues long. Here the CDR3 DNA reads TGTGCCAGCAGTCCTGGGACAGGGCCCTACAATGAGCAGTTCTTC. This encodes CASSPGTGPYNEQFF.

This chain connects TRBV6-2 or TRBV6-3 to TRBJ2-7; 10 positions match TRBD1. The V and J ends lost 4 bases and 3 bases, in that order; junction bases with no gene match: 6. CDR3 length: 15 amino acids. Per the germline V gene, CDR1 is MNHEY and CDR2 is SVGEGT. The DNA of the CDR3 is TGTGCCAGCAGTTCGTCGGGACAGGGGAACTACGAGCAGTACTTC. Its translation: CASSSSGQGNYEQYF.

This clone was observed once. The J gene is TRBJ2-3, the V gene TRBV28; D gene uncertain. The V and J ends lost 1 base and 6 bases respectively, with 5 bases between them. The CDR3 has 12 residues. Germline V gives CDR1 MDHEN, CDR2 SYDVKM. The CDR3 DNA follows: TGTGCCAGCAGTTTATCCTTGGATACGCAGTATTTT. Translation: CASSLSLDTQYF. The full variable domain, in which reference TRBV28 and TRBJ2-3 provide the parts outside the CDR3, is DVKVTQSSRYLVKRTGEKVFLECVQDMDHENMFWYRQDPGLGLRLIYFSYDVKMKEKGDIPEGYSVSREKKERFSLILESASTNQTSMYLCASSLSLDTQYFGPGTRLTVL.

V is TRBV7-8 and J is TRBJ1-1, with D possibly TRBD1 on 5 matching bases. The germline V gene has CDR1 SGHVS and CDR2 FQNEAQ. CDR3 length: 14 residues. V was pared by 4 bases and J by 1 base, with 10 bases between. CDR3 sequence reads: CASSSTTGNTEAFF. The CDR3 DNA is TGTGCCAGCAGCTCAACTACAGGGAACACTGAAGCTTTCTTT.

The chain links TRBV7-9 to TRBJ2-1, with 12 bases lining up with TRBD2. With V trimmed by 1 base and J by 10 bases, 5 bases remained unmatched. The V gene's germline CDR1 is SEHNR and CDR2 FQNEAQ (reference sequence). The CDR3 spans 15 residues. CDR3 DNA sequence: TGTGCCAGCAGCTTAGTGACTAGCGGGAGAGCGGAGCAGTTCTTC. Its translation is CASSLVTSGRAEQFF.

The V call is TRBV5-1, the J call TRBJ1-2; 12 bases fit TRBD1. Looked up from germline, CDR1 is SGHRS and CDR2 is YFSETQ. V shed 0 bases and J 6 bases; nucleotides not matched to a gene: 9. This CDR3 is built from 17 residues. The CDR3 sequence is CASSLGVPGQGANGYTF. The DNA of the CDR3 is TGCGCCAGCAGCTTGGGGGTCCCGGGACAGGGGGCGAATGGCTACACCTTC.

The gene calls are TRBV3-1 (or the pseudogene TRBV3-2) and TRBJ1-2, with D hard to call. The V gene lost 1 base and the J gene lost 4 bases, with 13 bases spanning the gap. This CDR3 spans 15 amino acids. Germline V CDR1 and CDR2: LGHDT, YNNKEL (reference sequence). The CDR3 nucleotides are TGTGCCAGCAGCCAAGTTGTTTCGGGGATCTATGGCTACACCTTC. Encoded protein: CASSQVVSGIYGYTF.

The chain combines TRBV28 with TRBJ2-5; a possible D gene is TRBD2 (6 bases). There are 13 residues in the CDR3. Trimming removed 6 bases from V and 9 bases from J, with 17 bases in between. Germline values: CDR1 MDHEN, CDR2 SYDVKM. CDR3 bases: TGTGCCAGCAGCCTCCTAAGGCCGGGGGCCCAGTACTTC. Residues: CASSLLRPGAQYF. Using reference TRBV28 and TRBJ2-5 for the parts outside the CDR3, the full variable domain is DVKVTQSSRYLVKRTGEKVFLECVQDMDHENMFWYRQDPGLGLRLIYFSYDVKMKEKGDIPEGYSVSREKKERFSLILESASTNQTSMYLCASSLLRPGAQYFGPGTRLLVL.

V and J are TRBV27 and TRBJ2-1; 12 bases are a match to TRBD2. Germline V gene data show CDR1 as MNHEY and CDR2 as SMNVEV (reference sequence). The V gene end was trimmed by 7 bases and the J gene end by 10 bases; junction bases not matched to a gene: 14. There are 16 residues in the CDR3. The CDR3, as DNA: TGTGCCAGCATAAGAGGACTAGCGGGACCCTCCGGGGAGCAGTTCTTC. Amino acid sequence: CASIRGLAGPSGEQFF.

CDR3 sequence (DNA): TGTGCCAGCAGCCCAACAGGGGGGTACACTGAAGCTTTCTTT. Translated: CASSPTGGYTEAFF. The rearrangement uses TRBV7-3 and TRBJ1-1; 8 bases agree with TRBD1. This CDR3 spans 14 amino acids. Germline trimming cut 5 bases from V and 3 bases from J; bases unmatched to any gene: 5. Germline V gives CDR1 SGHTA, CDR2 FQGTGA.

This sequence joins TRBV19 and TRBJ2-7; D remains unclear. CDR1 is LNHDA and CDR2 is SQIVND in the germline V gene (reference sequence). Trimming took off 5 bases at V and 10 bases at J, with 15 bases between the two ends. The CDR3 totals 12 residues. CDR3 nucleotides: TGTGCCAGTAGTCGTGGAGATTCGGTTCAGTACTTC. Protein sequence: CASSRGDSVQYF.

This sequence joins TRBV6-5 and TRBJ2-7; 8 bases fit TRBD2. The CDR3 extends over 13 amino acids. Germline-derived CDR1 and CDR2 are MNHEY and SVGAGI. The trim removed 8 bases at V and 7 bases at J, leaving 10 bases unmatched. CDR3 sequence reads: CASVAGMTGEQYF. The CDR3 bases are TGTGCCAGCGTAGCGGGGATGACGGGGGAGCAGTACTTC.

The chain joins TRBV3-1 (or the pseudogene TRBV3-2) to TRBJ1-5; no clear D gene. CDR3 length: 13 residues. The V end lost 8 bases, the J end lost 4 bases, and 12 bases lay between the germline ends. Germline CDR1 is LGHDT and CDR2 is YNNKEL (reference sequence). The CDR3 bases are TGTGCCAGCTCCCGGGGTGATAATCAGCCCCAGCATTTT. It is translated as CASSRGDNQPQHF.

The V call is TRBV12-3 or TRBV12-4, the J call TRBJ1-1; tentatively, D is TRBD1 (5 bases). This CDR3 comprises 13 residues. V lost 3 bases, J lost 5 bases, and 10 bases lay in between. The DNA for the CDR3 is TGTGCCAGCAGTTTCAGCGGGGGGACTGAAGCTTTCTTT. This codes for CASSFSGGTEAFF.

The sample holds one count of this clone. V and J are TRBV7-9 and TRBJ1-2; D unresolved. The germline CDR1 and CDR2 sequences are SEHNR and FQNEAQ (reference sequence). The CDR3 consists of 14 residues. CDR3 nucleotide sequence: TGTGCGGCGTCGACCGGTACGGCGGGAAGGGGCTACACCTTC. This encodes CAASTGTAGRGYTF.